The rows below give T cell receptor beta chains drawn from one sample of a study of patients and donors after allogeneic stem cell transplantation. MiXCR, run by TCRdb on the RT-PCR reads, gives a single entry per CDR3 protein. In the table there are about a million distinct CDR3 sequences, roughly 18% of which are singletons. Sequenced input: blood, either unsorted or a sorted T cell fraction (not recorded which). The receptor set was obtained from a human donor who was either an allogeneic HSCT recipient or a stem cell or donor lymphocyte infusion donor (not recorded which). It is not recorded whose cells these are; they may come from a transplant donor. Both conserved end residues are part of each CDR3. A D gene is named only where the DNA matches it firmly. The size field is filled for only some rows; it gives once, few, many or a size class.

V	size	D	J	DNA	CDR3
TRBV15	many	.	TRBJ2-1	TGTGCCACCAGTCAGTCATCGGGACGAGTCTATGAGCAGTTCTTC	CATSQSSGRVYEQFF
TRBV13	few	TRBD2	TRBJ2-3	TGTGCCAGCAGCCTACAGCGGGGGAGGAGCACAGATACGCAGTATTTT	CASSLQRGRSTDTQYF
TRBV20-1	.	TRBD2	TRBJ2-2	TGCAGTGCTAGAGCCTTATCCACGGGAGCGGGAGTGGAGACCGGGGAGCTGTTTTTT	CSARALSTGAGVETGELFF
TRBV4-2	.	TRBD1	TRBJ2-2	TGTGCCAGCAGCCAACTAGACAGGGTCCTACTGAACACCGGGGAGCTGTTTTTT	CASSQLDRVLLNTGELFF
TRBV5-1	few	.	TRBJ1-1	TGCGCCAGCAGCTTGATCAGTAGAACTGAAGCTTTCTTT	CASSLISRTEAFF
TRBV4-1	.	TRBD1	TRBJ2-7	TGCGCCAGCAGCCAAACGGACAGGTCGGTCGAGCAGTACTTC	CASSQTDRSVEQYF
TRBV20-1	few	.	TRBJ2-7	TGCAGTGAGGAGATTAAACCCTACGAGCAGTACTTC	CSEEIKPYEQYF
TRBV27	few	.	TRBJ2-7	TGTGCCAGCAGTTTAAGCCCCAGGGTCCCCTACGAGCAGTACTTC	CASSLSPRVPYEQYF
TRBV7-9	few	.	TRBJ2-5	TGTGCCAGCAGCCTTCCCTTGGGAGGACAAGAGACCCAGTACTTC	CASSLPLGGQETQYF
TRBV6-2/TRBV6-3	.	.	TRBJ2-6	TGTGCCAGCAGTCCGCCCCGACCCTCTGGGGCCAACGTCCTGACTTTC	CASSPPRPSGANVLTF
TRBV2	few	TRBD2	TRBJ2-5	TGTGCCAGCAGCACCGGGGGTAGCGGGAGTCGAGAGACCCAGTACTTC	CASSTGGSGSRETQYF
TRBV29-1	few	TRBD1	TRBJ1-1	TGCAGCGTGAGCAGGGGGACCACTGAAGCTTTCTTT	CSVSRGTTEAFF
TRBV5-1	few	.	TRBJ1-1	TGCGCCAGCAGCTTGGTGCGGGCCGGACACTTCAACACTGAAGCTTTCTTT	CASSLVRAGHFNTEAFF
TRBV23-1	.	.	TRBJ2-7	TGCGCCAGCAGTCAATCGCGGTCGGTCGAGCAGTACTTC	CASSQSRSVEQYF
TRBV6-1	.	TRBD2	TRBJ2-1	TGTGCCAGCAGTGGGACTAGCGGGAGCTCTGAGCAGTTCTTC	CASSGTSGSSEQFF
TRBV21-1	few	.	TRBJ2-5	TGTGCCAGCAGCAAAAACGAACGGGACACCAAAGAGACCCAGTACTTC	CASSKNERDTKETQYF
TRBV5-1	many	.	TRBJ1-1	TGCGCCAGCAGCCCTGGCGGTACGAACACTGAAGCTTTCTTT	CASSPGGTNTEAFF
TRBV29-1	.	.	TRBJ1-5	TGCAGCGCCCGGGGGTTTAGCAATCAGCCCCAGCATTTT	CSARGFSNQPQHF
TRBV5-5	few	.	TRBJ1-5	TGTGCCAGCAGCTTGGAGGTTGTGGGTGGCCAGCCCCAGCATTTT	CASSLEVVGGQPQHF
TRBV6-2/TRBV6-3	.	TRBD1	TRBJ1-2	TGTGCCAGCAGTTCCATGACAGGGGGCTATGGCTACACCTTC	CASSSMTGGYGYTF
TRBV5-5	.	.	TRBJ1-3	TGTGCCAGCAGCTTACAGAGCTCTGGAAACACCATATATTTT	CASSLQSSGNTIYF
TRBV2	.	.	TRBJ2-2	TGTGCCAGCAGTACCGGGACACTTAACACCGGGGAGCTGTTTTTT	CASSTGTLNTGELFF